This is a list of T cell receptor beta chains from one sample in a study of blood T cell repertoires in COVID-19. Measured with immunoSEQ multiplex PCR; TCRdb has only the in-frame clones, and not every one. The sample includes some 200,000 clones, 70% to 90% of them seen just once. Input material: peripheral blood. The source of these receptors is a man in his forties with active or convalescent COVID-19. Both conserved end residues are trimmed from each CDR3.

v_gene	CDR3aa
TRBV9	ASSRGDRASPLH
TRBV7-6	ASSPVRGWSYEQY
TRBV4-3	ASSQHLERLEAF
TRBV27	ASHRDPAF
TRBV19	ASSKWDRGDYEQY
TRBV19	ASQEKKRGGTDTQY
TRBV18	ASSPRTAHSGNTIY
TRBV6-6	ASSTTVEAF
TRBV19	ASSMGVGGADTQY
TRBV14	ASSTGTSGARGQF
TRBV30	AWSPDRGFTPLH
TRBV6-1	ASSEGEFSEQY
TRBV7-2	ASSLDGTISEKLF
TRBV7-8	ASSREGPSSGNTIY
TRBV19	ASSIVAGTEAF
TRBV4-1	ASSQSPGKDYGYT
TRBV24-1	ASEAGGRPDTQY
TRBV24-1	ATSDRGQGVHEQY
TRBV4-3	ASSQLLSSYEQY
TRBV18	ASSRTDTEAF
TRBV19	ASIPGGSGNTIY
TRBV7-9	ASSTITRGGETQY
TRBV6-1	ASSEAGASGAYEQY
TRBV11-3	ASSLDGTSGPSYNEQF
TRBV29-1	SVLRGTYEQY
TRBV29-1	SVESSAGGYEQF
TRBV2	ASSLYQAGHL
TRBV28	ASSPSVSRNTEAF
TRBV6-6	ASGPQGLDQETQY
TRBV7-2	ASSLDYFQGGSYEQY
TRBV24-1	ATSDRGGATDTQY
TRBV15	ATSRSRSGVGDTQY
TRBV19	ASSTHTPNGNQPQH
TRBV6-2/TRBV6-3	ASSFHRDRDNNEQF
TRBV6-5	ASSYRQATYEQY
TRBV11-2	ASSFNLAGGPNEQF
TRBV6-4	ASSEAGANTEAF
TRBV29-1	SAAGAGGPRDEQF
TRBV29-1	SVEPTSGGKITDTQY
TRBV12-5	ASGIPGTGLGNTIY
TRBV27	ASSLYCWNRGHLGTDTQY
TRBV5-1	ASSLGFGGSSASTDTQY
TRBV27	ATRGGAYSNQPQH
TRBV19	ASSIGANEAF
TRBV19	ASRTTGGQGANSPLH
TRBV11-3	ASSLAAGGQETQY
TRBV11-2	ASSSDINYGYT
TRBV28	ASSLRPNTEAF
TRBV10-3	AISESNYGDYGYT
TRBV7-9	ASSLPKLGTGGYGYT